The 22 T cell receptor beta chains listed next were all sequenced from one sample in a study of memory CD8 T cells in hepatitis C reinfection. Data came from immunoSEQ multiplex PCR; TCRdb stores just in-frame clones and leaves some out. The table includes about 43,000 clones, 89% detected once. The time point denotes: late/post reinfection, 12 to 24 weeks after detection. Sorted cells were sequenced directly ex vivo without any in vitro expansion. The sample consisted of naive CD8+ T cells sorted from blood. These receptors all stem from a man aged 18 to 35 with hepatitis C virus infection.

The gene calls are TRBV11-2 and TRBJ1-3, with D maybe TRBD1 (5 bases). Trimming pared 3 bases from V and 2 bases from J, leaving 8 bases between. This CDR3 comprises 14 residues. Germline V lookup: CDR1 SGHAT, CDR2 FQNNGV. The CDR3 coding sequence is TGTGCCAGCAGCTTGGGGCAGGCTGGAAACACCATATATTTT. Translated: CASSLGQAGNTIYF.

The chain uses TRBV27 and TRBJ1-2, with a weak D call TRBD1 (5 bases). Germline V lookup: CDR1 MNHEY, CDR2 SMNVEV (reference sequence). Trimming took off 0 bases at V and 6 bases at J, with 20 bases between the two ends. This CDR3 region has 17 residues. The CDR3 sequence: CASSLSITAWGRDGYTF. DNA of the CDR3: TGTGCCAGCAGTTTATCGATTACTGCTTGGGGCAGGGATGGCTACACCTTC.

The chain combines TRBV9 with TRBJ2-1; D is perhaps TRBD2 (5 bases). Trimming shortened V by 4 bases and J by 12 bases, and 20 bases separated the two germline ends. Germline lookup yields CDR1 SGDLS and CDR2 YYNGEE. The CDR3 runs to 14 residues. The CDR3 protein is CASSLGGGGTGQFF. The CDR3 bases are TGTGCCAGCAGCCTAGGAGGCGGCGGTACGGGGCAGTTCTTC. Complete variable domain (other parts from reference TRBV9 and TRBJ2-1): DSGVTQTPKHLITATGQRVTLRCSPRSGDLSVYWYQQSLDQGLQFLIQYYNGEERAKGNILERFSAQQFPDLHSELNLSSLELGDSALYFCASSLGGGGTGQFFGPGTRLTVL.

V usage is TRBV10-2 and J usage is TRBJ2-3, with 13 nucleotides matching TRBD2. Germline trimming cut 2 bases from V and 7 bases from J; bases unmatched to any gene: 3. The CDR3 loop spans 15 amino acids. Germline V CDR1 and CDR2: WSHSY, SAAADI. CDR3: CASSEGTSGMNTQYF. The CDR3 DNA reads as TGCGCCAGCAGTGAGGGGACTAGCGGGATGAATACGCAGTATTTT.

This chain connects TRBV10-3 to TRBJ1-2; D is uncertain. V was shortened by 3 bases and J by 0 bases, with 14 bases between the two germline ends. Germline CDR1 reads ENHRY; CDR2 reads SYGVKD. This CDR3 has 16 amino acids. The CDR3 nucleotides read TGTGCCATCAGTGATCCCCCTGCACCGGCTAACTATGGCTACACCTTC. Translation gives CAISDPPAPANYGYTF.

The rearrangement joins TRBV7-9 to TRBJ1-6, with TRBD1 as a possible D gene (6 bases). The CDR3 is made up of 14 amino acids. Germline V gene lookup returns CDR1 SEHNR and CDR2 FQNEAQ (reference sequence). The V end lost 5 bases, the J end lost 5 bases, and 10 bases lay between the germline ends. CDR3 nucleotides: TGTGCCAGCAGCCAGGACAGCAATAATTCACCCCTCCACTTT. Protein product: CASSQDSNNSPLHF.

The chain links TRBV5-1 to TRBJ2-6, with 8 bases lining up with TRBD1. Per germline, CDR1 SGHRS and CDR2 YFSETQ. V dropped 4 bases and J dropped 4; count of bases not matched to a gene: 7. This CDR3 has 16 residues. The CDR3 sequence is CASSPYRGIGANVLTF. The DNA of the CDR3 is TGCGCCAGCAGCCCATACAGGGGGATCGGGGCCAACGTCCTGACTTTC.

The rearrangement joins TRBV14 to TRBJ2-7, with TRBD2 identical over 12 bases. This CDR3 is 15 amino acids long. J gave up 5 bases and V 3 bases, and 5 bases lay outside the gene matches. Germline V CDR1 and CDR2: SGHDN, FVKESK. The chain's CDR3 is CASSHRLAGVHEQYF. In DNA, the CDR3 is TGTGCCAGCAGCCACCGACTAGCGGGAGTCCACGAGCAGTACTTC.

The gene calls are TRBV7-2 and TRBJ2-1; 10 positions match TRBD2. The germline V gene encodes CDR1 SGHTA and CDR2 FQGNSA. The CDR3 covers 15 residues. V trimming: 1 base; J trimming: 6 bases; junction bases outside the gene matches: 3. CDR3: CASSLGWTSGNEQFF. The CDR3 DNA follows: TGTGCCAGCAGCTTAGGATGGACTAGCGGCAATGAGCAGTTCTTC. Complete variable domain (other parts from reference TRBV7-2 and TRBJ2-1): GAGVSQSPSNKVTEKGKDVELRCDPISGHTALYWYRQSLGQGLEFLIYFQGNSAPDKSGLPSDRFSAERTGGSVSTLTIQRTQQEDSAVYLCASSLGWTSGNEQFFGPGTRLTVL.

About this clone: This specimen includes other DNA sequences encoding the same CDR3. The chain combines TRBV7-9 with TRBJ1-1, with TRBD1 as a possible D gene (6 bases). The V end lost 2 bases, the J end lost 3 bases, and 10 bases lay between the germline ends. Germline V gives CDR1 SEHNR, CDR2 FQNEAQ (reference sequence). The CDR3 sequence is 14 residues long. CDR3 in amino acids: CASSLTQGYTEAFF. CDR3 DNA: TGTGCCAGCAGCTTAACACAGGGATACACTGAAGCTTTCTTT.

In this sample, this clone turned up once. The genes are TRBV28 and TRBJ1-5; 9 nucleotides line up with TRBD1. CDR1 MDHEN and CDR2 SYDVKM come from the germline V gene. V trimming: 6 bases; J trimming: 5 bases; junction bases outside the gene matches: 5. The CDR3 spans 14 residues. The CDR3 bases are TGTGCCAGCAGCTGGACAGGGGATTATCAGCCCCAGCATTTT. This codes for CASSWTGDYQPQHF.

CDR3 sequence: CASSLGGFGNTIYF. CDR3 nucleotide sequence: TGTGCCAGCAGCCTAGGGGGCTTTGGAAACACCATATATTTT. This chain uses TRBV7-8 with TRBJ1-3; TRBD1 matches at 7 bases. The junction had 4 bases not matched to a gene; V was cut back by 5 bases and J by 3 bases. Germline V lookup: CDR1 SGHVS, CDR2 FQNEAQ. The CDR3 consists of 14 residues.

The sample holds a few counts of this clone. The genes are TRBV2 and TRBJ2-2; TRBD1 aligns across 8 bases. Trimming at V came to 3 bases and at J to 4 bases, leaving 10 bases not matched to a gene. The CDR3 sequence is 17 residues long. Germline loops: CDR1 SNHLY, CDR2 FYNNEI. CDR3 in amino acids: CASSDIGRGPGTGELFF. The CDR3 coding sequence is TGTGCCAGCAGTGATATCGGCAGGGGGCCCGGCACCGGGGAGCTGTTTTTT.

V and J are TRBV5-1 and TRBJ2-5, with D perhaps matching TRBD2 (6 bases). The germline V and J ends were trimmed by 3 bases and 2 bases, with 11 bases remaining between them. Germline values: CDR1 SGHRS, CDR2 YFSETQ. The CDR3 sequence is 14 residues long. The CDR3: CASSWNGGQETQYF. The CDR3 DNA sequence: TGCGCCAGCAGCTGGAACGGGGGACAAGAGACCCAGTACTTC.

V is TRBV10-3 and J is TRBJ1-1; unclear D gene. Germline values: CDR1 ENHRY, CDR2 SYGVKD. The V gene lost 5 bases and the J gene lost 2 bases, with 6 bases spanning the gap. The length of the CDR3 is 12 residues. The CDR3: CAISLANTEAFF. The CDR3 DNA follows: TGTGCCATCAGTTTAGCTAACACTGAAGCTTTCTTT.

This clone was seen just once. The chain uses TRBV7-9 and TRBJ2-6; D is perhaps TRBD1 (6 bases). The germline CDR1 and CDR2 sequences are SEHNR and FQNEAQ (reference sequence). The CDR3 contains 17 residues. V was shortened by 1 base and J by 0 bases, with 10 bases between the two germline ends. The CDR3 here is CASSLGDTSSGANVLTF. CDR3 DNA: TGTGCCAGCAGCTTAGGGGACACGAGCTCTGGGGCCAACGTCCTGACTTTC. Full variable domain (missing parts from reference TRBV7-9 and TRBJ2-6): DTGVSQNPRHKITKRGQNVTFRCDPISEHNRLYWYRQTLGQGPEFLTYFQNEAQLEKSRLLSDRFSAERPKGSFSTLEIQRTEQGDSAMYLCASSLGDTSSGANVLTFGAGSRLTVL.

This chain joins TRBV27 and TRBJ2-7; D possibly corresponds to TRBD1 (5 bases). The CDR3 runs 14 residues. The ends were cut back, 0 bases at V and 2 bases at J, with 8 bases in the middle. Germline-derived CDR1 and CDR2 are MNHEY and SMNVEV (reference sequence). The CDR3 sequence is CASSLSVRAYEQYV. As DNA, the CDR3 is TGTGCCAGCAGTTTATCGGTCAGGGCCTACGAGCAGTACGTC.

V is TRBV6-1 and J is TRBJ1-6; D call uncertain. Germline-derived CDR1 and CDR2 are MNHNS and SASEGT. The CDR3 length is 16 residues. V was clipped by 3 bases and J by 0 bases, with 9 bases between them. This CDR3 is CASSDSSRSYNSPLHF. The CDR3 nucleotides are TGTGCCAGCAGTGACAGTAGCCGCTCCTATAATTCACCCCTCCACTTT.

This chain joins TRBV19 and TRBJ1-2; perhaps TRBD1 as D (5 bases). Germline V lookup: CDR1 LNHDA, CDR2 SQIVND (reference sequence). CDR3 size: 15 residues. Between the trimmed V and J ends, which lost 0 bases and 2 bases, there was a span of 10 bases. The CDR3 here is CASSIEAGPNYGYTF. The CDR3 DNA sequence: TGTGCCAGTAGTATAGAGGCGGGGCCCAACTATGGCTACACCTTC.

The gene calls are TRBV5-8 and TRBJ2-5; 9 bases match TRBD1. The CDR3 contains 14 residues. Germline CDR1 and CDR2: SGHTS and YDEGEE. V trimming: 0 bases; J trimming: 3 bases; junction bases outside the gene matches: 0. The CDR3, as DNA: TGTGCCAGCAGCTTGGGACAGGGGGAAGAGACCCAGTACTTC. This translates into CASSLGQGEETQYF.

The chain uses TRBV19 and TRBJ2-7, with 8 bases aligning to TRBD1. Germline CDR1 and CDR2: LNHDA and SQIVND (reference sequence). This CDR3 has 15 residues. V lost 5 bases, J lost 4 bases, and 10 bases stayed unmatched. CDR3 bases: TGTGCCAGTAGTGTTGGACAGGGCCTACTTTACGAGCAGTACTTC. Translated, it gives CASSVGQGLLYEQYF.

V is TRBV7-9 and J is TRBJ2-3; D might be TRBD1 (5 bases). The V gene's germline CDR1 is SEHNR and CDR2 FQNEAQ (reference sequence). This CDR3 is 15 amino acids long. Trimming stripped 5 bases from V and 3 bases from J, with 15 bases between. CDR3 in amino acids: CASSTTETRTDTQYF. In DNA form, the CDR3 reads TGTGCCAGCAGCACGACAGAGACTCGTACAGATACGCAGTATTTT.